Listed below are T cell receptor beta chains from one sample, sequenced in a study of blood T cell repertoires in COVID-19. Sequencing used immunoSEQ multiplex PCR; TCRdb keeps in-frame clones, though not all of them. The sample shows 180,000 or so clones, 84% of them seen only once. The material sequenced was PBMCs or T cells enriched from blood (not recorded which). These receptors came from a man aged 45 to 65 who had recovered from COVID-19. The CDR3 runs from the conserved cysteine through the conserved F or W. The D gene is left open where the match is weak. Expanded clones are given a class, and other clones once, few, many or no size at all.

d_call | clone_size | cdr3_length | j_call | v_call | cdr3_nt | cdr3_aa
- | - | 16 | TRBJ1-3 | TRBV28 | TGTGCCAGCAGTTTAAGCGGGGGCATCTCTGGAAACACCATATATTTT | CASSLSGGISGNTIYF
TRBD2 | - | 15 | TRBJ2-2 | TRBV27 | TGTGCCAGCAGTCTAGCGGGGACTAACACCGGGGAGCTGTTTTTT | CASSLAGTNTGELFF
- | few | 14 | TRBJ2-7 | TRBV2 | TGTGCCAGCAGTGGACAAGCCGGTACCTACGAGCAGTACTTC | CASSGQAGTYEQYF
TRBD1 | - | 14 | TRBJ1-1 | TRBV2 | TGTGCCAGCAGTGGACAGGGGTTTATTTCTGAAGCTTTCTTT | CASSGQGFISEAFF
TRBD1 | once | 14 | TRBJ2-7 | TRBV5-8 | TGTGCCAGCATTGACAGGGGTGGATCCTACGAGCAGTACTTC | CASIDRGGSYEQYF
TRBD1 | - | 15 | TRBJ1-1 | TRBV6-5 | TGTGCCAGCAGCCCCCGAGGACAGGGGGACCCTGAAGCTTTCTTT | CASSPRGQGDPEAFF
TRBD1 | once | 13 | TRBJ2-7 | TRBV5-1 | TGCGCCAGCAGCCGGGACAGGGGCTACGAGCAGTACTTC | CASSRDRGYEQYF
- | - | 16 | TRBJ1-1 | TRBV10-2 | TGCGCCAGCAGTGGGGCCCAGGATTTCGGGGGGGCTGAAGCTTTCTTT | CASSGAQDFGGAEAFF
- | - | 16 | TRBJ2-7 | TRBV5-6 | TGTGCCAGCAGCTTGGTTTTGGAACAGGGTAGATCCGAGCAGTACTTC | CASSLVLEQGRSEQYF
- | once | 15 | TRBJ2-3 | TRBV6-5 | TGTGCCAGCAGTTACCCTAAACCGCAGGGAGATACGCAGTATTTT | CASSYPKPQGDTQYF
- | - | 11 | TRBJ2-1 | TRBV7-9 | TGTGCCAGCAGCCCTTCTTATGAGCAGTTCTTC | CASSPSYEQFF
TRBD1 | - | 16 | TRBJ1-6 | TRBV2 | TGTGCCAGCAGGGACAGGGTGTGGGAGTATAATTCACCCCTCCACTTT | CASRDRVWEYNSPLHF
TRBD2 | - | 17 | TRBJ2-7 | TRBV3-1/TRBV3-2 | TGTGCCAGCAGCCAAGAAAGGCCCGGGGGGGCTATAAACGAGCAGTACTTC | CASSQERPGGAINEQYF
- | - | 15 | TRBJ1-3 | TRBV28 | TGTGCCAGCAGATACAGGCCCTTCTCTGGAAACACCATATATTTT | CASRYRPFSGNTIYF
TRBD2 | - | 16 | TRBJ2-1 | TRBV7-9 | TGTGCCAGCAGCTTAGCCAGCGGGGCCACCTACAATGAGCAGTTCTTC | CASSLASGATYNEQFF
- | few | 15 | TRBJ1-1 | TRBV19 | TGTGCCAGTAGTATAGAGGGCAGGCTGATCACTGAAGCTTTCTTT | CASSIEGRLITEAFF
- | - | 12 | TRBJ2-7 | TRBV12-3/TRBV12-4 | TGTGCCAGCAGCCCACTAGATATGGGGCAGTACTTC | CASSPLDMGQYF
TRBD1 | - | 16 | TRBJ1-5 | TRBV4-2 | TGTGCCAGCAGCCCAGAACGGGGGACAGCGAATCAGCCCCAGCATTTT | CASSPERGTANQPQHF
TRBD1 | - | 15 | TRBJ1-2 | TRBV5-1 | TGCGCCAGCAGCTTGGGAGGGACAGCCGACTATGGCTACACCTTC | CASSLGGTADYGYTF
TRBD1 | - | 16 | TRBJ2-2 | TRBV5-1 | TGCGCCAGCAGCCAGGACAGGGGTTACGATGGCGGGGAGCTGTTTTTT | CASSQDRGYDGGELFF
- | many | 16 | TRBJ1-4 | TRBV19 | TGTGCCAGTAGTAGGAGTTCGGGGACAACTAATGAAAAACTGTTTTTT | CASSRSSGTTNEKLFF
TRBD2 | - | 13 | TRBJ2-5 | TRBV15 | TGTGCCACCCAGGGAGGGAGTGAAGAGACCCAGTACTTC | CATQGGSEETQYF
TRBD1 | - | 15 | TRBJ2-7 | TRBV3-1/TRBV3-2 | TGTGCCAGCAGGACCGGGACAGGGGGTCCCAACGAGCAGTACTTC | CASRTGTGGPNEQYF
- | once | 16 | TRBJ1-6 | TRBV5-1 | TGCGCCAGCAGCTTGGGATCGGGGAATGGGAATTCACCCCTCCACTTT | CASSLGSGNGNSPLHF
- | - | 13 | TRBJ2-5 | TRBV25-1 | TGTGCCAGCACAGGAAGGTCCCGGGAGACCCAGTACTTC | CASTGRSRETQYF
- | - | 14 | TRBJ2-3 | TRBV2 | TGTGCCAGCAGGACTGGGACTGACACAGATACGCAGTATTTT | CASRTGTDTDTQYF
TRBD1 | - | 15 | TRBJ1-6 | TRBV27 | TGTGCCAGCAGTTTCCTCGACAGGGGGAGTTCACCCCTCCACTTT | CASSFLDRGSSPLHF
- | - | 16 | TRBJ2-1 | TRBV11-2 | TGTGCCAGCAGCTTGGGGGGGGCCAATGGGTACAATGAGCAGTTCTTC | CASSLGGANGYNEQFF
- | - | 16 | TRBJ2-3 | TRBV3-1/TRBV3-2 | TGTGCCAGCAGCCAAGAAGGAACAGGGCACACAGATACGCAGTATTTT | CASSQEGTGHTDTQYF
- | - | 13 | TRBJ1-5 | TRBV5-1 | TGCGCCAGCAGCTTGGAAGGGGGATCAGCCCAGCATTTT | CASSLEGGSAQHF
- | - | 15 | TRBJ1-5 | TRBV3-1/TRBV3-2 | TGTGCCAGCAGCCACAGGGGCGGGAGCAATCAGCCCCAGCATTTT | CASSHRGGSNQPQHF
TRBD2 | - | 14 | TRBJ2-7 | TRBV10-3 | TGTGCCACCGCGGGGGGCCTTAATGCATACGAGCAGTACTTC | CATAGGLNAYEQYF
TRBD1 | - | 15 | TRBJ2-2 | TRBV5-1 | TGCGCCAGCAGCAGGGACAGCTCGAACACCGGGGAGCTGTTTTTT | CASSRDSSNTGELFF
TRBD2 | - | 18 | TRBJ2-4 | TRBV6-2/TRBV6-3 | TGTGCCAGCAGTTATCGGAGCGGGGGAGGTTTGAGCAAAAACATTCAGTACTTC | CASSYRSGGGLSKNIQYF
- | once | 16 | TRBJ2-1 | TRBV3-1/TRBV3-2 | TGTGCCAGCAGCCAAAGGGGGGACAGTGTATCAAATGAGCAGTTCTTC | CASSQRGDSVSNEQFF
- | few | 16 | TRBJ1-2 | TRBV9 | TGTGCCAGCAGCGATGTCCTTAAAAGCGGGTACTATGGCTACACCTTC | CASSDVLKSGYYGYTF
TRBD2 | few | 18 | TRBJ2-1 | TRBV4-1 | TGCGCCAGCAGCCAAGACGGCGCGGGGGGCCGCTCCTACAATGAGCAGTTCTTC | CASSQDGAGGRSYNEQFF
- | - | 14 | TRBJ1-4 | TRBV25-1 | TGTGCCAGCAGAGAAGGACAGCTAAATGAAAAACTGTTTTTT | CASREGQLNEKLFF
- | once | 13 | TRBJ2-7 | TRBV4-1 | TGCGCCAGCAGCCCTGGACAGCTCTACGAGCAGTACTTC | CASSPGQLYEQYF
- | few | 11 | TRBJ1-6 | TRBV2 | TGTGCCAGCAGTCTGAATTCACCCCTCCACTTT | CASSLNSPLHF
- | - | 12 | TRBJ2-5 | TRBV2 | TGTGCCAGCAGTGTAGTAACGGAGACCCAGTACTTC | CASSVVTETQYF
- | - | 15 | TRBJ1-5 | TRBV19 | TGTGCCAGTAGTATAGCCGAGGGAATAGGTCAGCCCCAGCATTTT | CASSIAEGIGQPQHF
- | - | 14 | TRBJ1-6 | TRBV9 | TGTGCCAGCAGCGCGGCGGGGGATAATTCACCCCTCCACTTT | CASSAAGDNSPLHF
- | once | 12 | TRBJ2-4 | TRBV14 | TGTGCCAGCAGCCAAATCCCAAATCTTCAGTACTTC | CASSQIPNLQYF
TRBD1 | few | 15 | TRBJ1-3 | TRBV4-1 | TGCGCCAGCAGCCAAGGGACAGGGTCTGGAAACACCATATATTTT | CASSQGTGSGNTIYF
TRBD1 | - | 13 | TRBJ1-6 | TRBV6-5 | TGTGCCAGCAGGAAAACAGGGGAGGAGTCCCTCCACTTT | CASRKTGEESLHF
- | - | 15 | TRBJ2-7 | TRBV10-2 | TGCGCCAGCAGGACAAACAGGGACCGATCCTACGAGCAGTACTTC | CASRTNRDRSYEQYF
- | - | 19 | TRBJ2-6 | TRBV19 | TGTGCCAGTAGGCCCGGACTTTCGCGGATGAGGTCTGGGGCCAACGTCCTGACTTTC | CASRPGLSRMRSGANVLTF
TRBD1 | - | 12 | TRBJ1-1 | TRBV10-3 | TGTGCCATCCGTCGACAGGGCACTGAAGCTTTCTTT | CAIRRQGTEAFF
TRBD1 | - | 14 | TRBJ2-7 | TRBV19 | TGTGCCAGTAGACCGGGACAGGGCTTCTACGAGCAGTACTTC | CASRPGQGFYEQYF
- | - | 17 | TRBJ2-3 | TRBV2 | TGTGCCAGCATAATCTATGTTGGAAGCAGGTTAACAGATACGCAGTATTTT | CASIIYVGSRLTDTQYF